This T cell receptor beta chain originates from a study of a mutant IDH1 vaccine in newly diagnosed glioma. At the level of the study: Vaccines were begun 4-6 weeks after radiotherapy alone, or with temozolomide cycles. Antecedent treatment encompassed radiotherapy, temozolomide, or their combination; the majority received both. Overall study results and limits: The vaccine induced immune responses, and these occurred in 93.3% of patients. No link was apparently found between pseudoprogression and changes in top peripheral T cell clonotypes.

TCRdb's copy holds only in-frame clones and misses some; the assay was immunoSEQ multiplex PCR. This table holds about 94,000 clones, 89% found once. The CDR3 is 14 residues long. Trimming pared 1 base from V and 2 bases from J, leaving 8 bases between. The germline V gene has CDR1 SGHTA and CDR2 FQGNSA. Details on this clone: Its target is not known.

The sample's time point: week 47, end of study. What each vaccine dose contained was 300 ug of mutant IDH1 20-mer peptide, accompanied by topical imiquimod. This clonotype was sampled from a woman aged 50 to 60 with glioma. The sequencing used PBMCs, collected from a glioma patient whose treatment included an IDH1 peptide vaccine. The V call is TRBV7-2, the J call TRBJ2-5; no firm D call. CDR3 protein: CASSLVWGQETQYF. Here the CDR3 DNA reads TGTGCCAGCAGCTTAGTCTGGGGACAAGAGACCCAGTACTTC.